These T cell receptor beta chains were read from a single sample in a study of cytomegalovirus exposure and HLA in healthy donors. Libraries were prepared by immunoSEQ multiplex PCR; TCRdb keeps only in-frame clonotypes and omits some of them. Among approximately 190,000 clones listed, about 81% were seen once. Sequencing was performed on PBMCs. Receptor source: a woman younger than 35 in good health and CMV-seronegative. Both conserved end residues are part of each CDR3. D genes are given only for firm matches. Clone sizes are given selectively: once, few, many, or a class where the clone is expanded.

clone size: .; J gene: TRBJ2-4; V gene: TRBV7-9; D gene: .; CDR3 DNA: TGTGCCAGCAGCTTAACGGGCCAGGGGCTAGCCAAAAACATTCAGTACTTC; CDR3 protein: CASSLTGQGLAKNIQYF
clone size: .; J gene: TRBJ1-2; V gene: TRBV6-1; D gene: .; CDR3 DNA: TGTGCCAGCAGTGAAGTCCCGCAGGGTAGGGTCACCTTC; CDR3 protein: CASSEVPQGRVTF
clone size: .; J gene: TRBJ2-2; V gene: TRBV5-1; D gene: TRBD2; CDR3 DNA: TGCGCCAGCAGCTCCCCGGGACTAGCGGTACCGAACACCGGGGAGCTGTTTTTT; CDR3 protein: CASSSPGLAVPNTGELFF
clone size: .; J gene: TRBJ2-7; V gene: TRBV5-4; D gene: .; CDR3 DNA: TGTGCCAGCAGCTTCCCTGAGGGCGCTAACGAGCAGTACTTC; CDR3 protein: CASSFPEGANEQYF
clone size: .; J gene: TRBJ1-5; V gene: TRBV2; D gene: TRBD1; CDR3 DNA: TGTGCCAGCACCCAGCTTGGGACAGGGGTCGATCAGCCCCAGCATTTT; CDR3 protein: CASTQLGTGVDQPQHF
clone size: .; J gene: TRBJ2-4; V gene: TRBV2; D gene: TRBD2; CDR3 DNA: TGTGCCAGCAGGAGAGGGACTAGCGGGGGGATAGACATTCAGTACTTC; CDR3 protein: CASRRGTSGGIDIQYF
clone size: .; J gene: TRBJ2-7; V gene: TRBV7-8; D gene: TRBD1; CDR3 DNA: TGTGCCAGCAGCCTCGACAGGGACGAGCAGTACTTC; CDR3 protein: CASSLDRDEQYF
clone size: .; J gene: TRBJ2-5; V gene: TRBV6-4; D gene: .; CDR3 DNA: TGTGCCAGCAGTCTCAACGGGGTCCCGGGAGAGACCCAGTACTTC; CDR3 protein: CASSLNGVPGETQYF
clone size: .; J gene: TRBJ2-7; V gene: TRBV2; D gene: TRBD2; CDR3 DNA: TGTGCCAGCAGTGTTCCCACGGGACTAGCGGGGGACGAGCAGTACTTC; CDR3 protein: CASSVPTGLAGDEQYF
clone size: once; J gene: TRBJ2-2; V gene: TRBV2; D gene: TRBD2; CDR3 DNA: TGTGCCAGCACTCCGGGACTAGCGCCGAAGGAGCTGTTTTTT; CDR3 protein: CASTPGLAPKELFF
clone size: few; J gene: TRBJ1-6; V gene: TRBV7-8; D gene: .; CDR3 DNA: TGTGCCAGCAGCCGGGACACTAATTCACCCCTCCACTTT; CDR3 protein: CASSRDTNSPLHF
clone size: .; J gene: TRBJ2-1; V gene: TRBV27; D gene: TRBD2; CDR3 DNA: TGTGCCAGCAGTCTAGCGGGAGTTCCCAATGAGCAGTTCTTC; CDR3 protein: CASSLAGVPNEQFF
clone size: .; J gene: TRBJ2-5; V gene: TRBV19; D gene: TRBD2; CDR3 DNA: TGTGCCAGTAGCCGTAGCGGGCGCCAAGAGACCCAGTACTTC; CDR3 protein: CASSRSGRQETQYF
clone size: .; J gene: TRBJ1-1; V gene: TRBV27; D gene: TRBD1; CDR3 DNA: TGTGCCAGTTCCCCCGGGACAGAGCTCACTGAAGCTTTCTTT; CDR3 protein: CASSPGTELTEAFF
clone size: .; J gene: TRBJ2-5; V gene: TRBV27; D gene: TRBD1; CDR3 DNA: TGTGCCAGCCGCCAGACAGGGGTGGTAAGAGAGACCCAGTACTTC; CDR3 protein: CASRQTGVVRETQYF
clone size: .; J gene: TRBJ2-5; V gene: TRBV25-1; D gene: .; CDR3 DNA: TGTGCCAGCAGCGAGACGGGTGAAGAGACCCAGTACTTC; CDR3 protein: CASSETGEETQYF
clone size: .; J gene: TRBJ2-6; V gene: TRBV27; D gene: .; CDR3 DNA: TGTGCCAGCAGTCGAGAACAGGGTAGTGGGGCCAACGTCCTGACTTTC; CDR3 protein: CASSREQGSGANVLTF
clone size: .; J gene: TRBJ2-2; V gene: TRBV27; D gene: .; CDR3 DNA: TGTGCCAGCAGTGTCGCGAACACCGGGGAGCTGTTTTTT; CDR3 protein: CASSVANTGELFF
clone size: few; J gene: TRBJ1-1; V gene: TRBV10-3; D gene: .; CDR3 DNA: TGTGCCATCAGTGAGGGGCACGGCACTGAAGCTTTCTTT; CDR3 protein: CAISEGHGTEAFF
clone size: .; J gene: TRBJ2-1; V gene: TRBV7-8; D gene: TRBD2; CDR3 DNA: TGTGCCAGCAGCCCCATGGCGGGAGGTGCGGATGAGCAGTTCTTC; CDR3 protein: CASSPMAGGADEQFF
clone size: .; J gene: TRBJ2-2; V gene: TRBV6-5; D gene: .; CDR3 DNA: TGTGCCAGCTGGCAGGGTTACACCGGGGAGCTGTTTTTT; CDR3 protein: CASWQGYTGELFF
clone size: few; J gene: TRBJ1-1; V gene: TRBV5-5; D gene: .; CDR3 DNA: TGTGCCAGCAGCTTCTTGGAAGGAGGGAACACTGAAGCTTTCTTT; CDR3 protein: CASSFLEGGNTEAFF
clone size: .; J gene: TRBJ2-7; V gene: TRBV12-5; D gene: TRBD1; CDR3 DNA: TGTGCTAGTGGTTTAGGACAGGGGGCATCGGAGCAGTACTTC; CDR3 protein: CASGLGQGASEQYF
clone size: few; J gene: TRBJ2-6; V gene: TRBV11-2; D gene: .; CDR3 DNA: TGTGCCAGCAGCTTAGCGGGCTCTGGGGCCAACGTCCTGACTTTC; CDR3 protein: CASSLAGSGANVLTF
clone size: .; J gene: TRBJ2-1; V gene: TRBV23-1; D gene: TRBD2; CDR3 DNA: TGCGCCAGCCGGGGACTAGCGGGGGGTCGGAATGAGCAGTTCTTC; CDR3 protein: CASRGLAGGRNEQFF
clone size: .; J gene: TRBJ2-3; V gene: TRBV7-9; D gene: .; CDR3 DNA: TGTTCCAGCAGTTGGGGACTCCCCGAGCAGTATTTT; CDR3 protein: CSSSWGLPEQYF
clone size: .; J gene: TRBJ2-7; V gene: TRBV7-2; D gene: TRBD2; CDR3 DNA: TGTGCCAGCAGCCTGGGACTAGCGGGCCCTCTCTCCTACGAGCAGTACTTC; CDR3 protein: CASSLGLAGPLSYEQYF
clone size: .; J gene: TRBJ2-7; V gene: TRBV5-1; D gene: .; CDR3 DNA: TGCGCCAGCAGCTTGGGGCAGGGTGGCAACGAGCAGTACTTC; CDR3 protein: CASSLGQGGNEQYF
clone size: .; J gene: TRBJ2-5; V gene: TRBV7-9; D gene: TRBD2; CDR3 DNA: TGTGCCAGCAGCTTAGGACAGCGGGGGCCCCAAGAGACCCAGTACTTC; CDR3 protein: CASSLGQRGPQETQYF
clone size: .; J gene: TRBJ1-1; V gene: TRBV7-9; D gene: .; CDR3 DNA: TGTGCCAGCAGCTTAATGGGGGAGGTTACTGAAGCTTTCTTT; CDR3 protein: CASSLMGEVTEAFF
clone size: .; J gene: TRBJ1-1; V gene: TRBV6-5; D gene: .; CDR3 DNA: TGTGCCAGCAGTTACACAGACAAGAACACTGAAGCTTTCTTT; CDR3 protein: CASSYTDKNTEAFF
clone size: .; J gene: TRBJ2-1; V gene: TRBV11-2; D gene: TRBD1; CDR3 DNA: TGTGCCAGCAGCGTCGGGACAGGGGGGTACAATGAGCAGTTCTTC; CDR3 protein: CASSVGTGGYNEQFF
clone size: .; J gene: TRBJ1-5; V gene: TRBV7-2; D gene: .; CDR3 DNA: TGTGCCAGCAGCTTAGTACGGGGAGTAGGCAATCAGCCCCAGCATTTT; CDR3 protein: CASSLVRGVGNQPQHF
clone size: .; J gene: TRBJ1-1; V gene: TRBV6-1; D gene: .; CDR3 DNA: TGTGCCAGCAGTGAACACCAGGGCCTGAACACTGAAGCTTTCTTT; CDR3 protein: CASSEHQGLNTEAFF
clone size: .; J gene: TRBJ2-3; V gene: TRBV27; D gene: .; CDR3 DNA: TGTGCCAGCAGTTTAAGTCTAGCCTCAGATACGCAGTATTTT; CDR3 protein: CASSLSLASDTQYF
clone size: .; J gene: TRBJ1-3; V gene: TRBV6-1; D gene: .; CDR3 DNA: TGTGCCAGCAGAGTGACAGGCTCTGGAAACACCATATATTTT; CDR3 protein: CASRVTGSGNTIYF
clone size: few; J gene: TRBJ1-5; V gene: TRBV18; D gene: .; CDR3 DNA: TGTGCCAGCTCACCCTATAGACAGAACAATCAGCCCCAGCATTTT; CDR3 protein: CASSPYRQNNQPQHF
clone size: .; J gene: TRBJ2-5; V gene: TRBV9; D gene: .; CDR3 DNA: TGTGCCAGCAGCGTAGCCCCCAGCCTACTAGTAGGAGAGACCCAGTACTTC; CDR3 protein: CASSVAPSLLVGETQYF
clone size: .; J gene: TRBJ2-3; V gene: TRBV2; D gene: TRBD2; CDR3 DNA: TGTGCCAGCACCACTAGCGGGGCACGAGATACGCAGTATTTT; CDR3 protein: CASTTSGARDTQYF
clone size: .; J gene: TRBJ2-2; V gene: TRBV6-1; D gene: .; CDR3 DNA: TGTGCCAGCAGTGAACTAGCGCCCGGGGAGCTGTTTTTT; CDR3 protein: CASSELAPGELFF
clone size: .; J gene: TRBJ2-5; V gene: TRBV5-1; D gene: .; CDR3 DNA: TGCGCCAGCAGCGCCGAGGGGAGGACGTACTTC; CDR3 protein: CASSAEGRTYF